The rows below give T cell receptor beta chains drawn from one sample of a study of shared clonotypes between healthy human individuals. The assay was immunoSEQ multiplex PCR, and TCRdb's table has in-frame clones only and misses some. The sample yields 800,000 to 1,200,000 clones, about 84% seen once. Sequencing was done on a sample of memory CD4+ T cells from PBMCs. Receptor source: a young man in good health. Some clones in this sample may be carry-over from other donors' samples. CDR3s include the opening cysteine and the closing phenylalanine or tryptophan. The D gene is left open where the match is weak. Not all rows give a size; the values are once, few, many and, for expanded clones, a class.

CASSRATGRSGTEAFF | TGTGCCAGCAGCCGCGCGACAGGGCGGTCGGGTACTGAAGCTTTCTTT | - | TRBJ1-1 | TRBD1 | 16 | TRBV4-2
CASSEVMGYEQYF | TGTGCCAGCAGCGAGGTAATGGGGTACGAGCAGTACTTC | - | TRBJ2-7 | - | 13 | TRBV7-2
CASTQAGEETQYF | TGTGCCAGCACCCAAGCGGGAGAAGAGACCCAGTACTTC | - | TRBJ2-5 | TRBD2 | 13 | TRBV28
CASSQGSAETYEQYF | TGTGCCAGCAGCCAAGGATCGGCAGAAACCTACGAGCAGTACTTC | once | TRBJ2-7 | - | 15 | TRBV4-2
CASNVQGSNTGELFF | TGTGCCAGCAACGTACAGGGGTCGAACACCGGGGAGCTGTTTTTT | - | TRBJ2-2 | TRBD1 | 15 | TRBV6-6
CASSLGRGGGEQYF | TGTGCCAGCAGCTTGGGGCGGGGCGGAGGTGAGCAGTACTTC | - | TRBJ2-7 | - | 14 | TRBV5-4
CASRDRTSGANVLTF | TGCGCCAGCAGAGACCGAACCTCTGGGGCCAACGTCCTGACTTTC | - | TRBJ2-6 | - | 15 | TRBV10-1
CASSWRDRGSYNEQFF | TGTGCCAGCAGTTGGAGGGACAGGGGATCCTACAATGAGCAGTTCTTC | - | TRBJ2-1 | TRBD1 | 16 | TRBV27
CASRRSGGSNQPQHF | TGTGCCAGCAGGCGCAGTGGGGGGAGCAATCAGCCCCAGCATTTT | - | TRBJ1-5 | - | 15 | TRBV28
CASSPVTGTGTYEQYF | TGTGCCAGCAGCCCAGTCACCGGGACAGGGACCTACGAGCAGTACTTC | few | TRBJ2-7 | TRBD1 | 16 | TRBV5-8
CASSNQKSNEKLFF | TGCGCCAGCAGCAACCAGAAAAGTAATGAAAAACTGTTTTTT | - | TRBJ1-4 | - | 14 | TRBV4-1
CASSPSGTYYEQYF | TGTGCCAGCAGTCCCTCCGGGACATATTACGAGCAGTACTTC | - | TRBJ2-7 | - | 14 | TRBV28
CSVEGPLVEAFF | TGCAGCGTTGAAGGCCCGCTCGTAGAAGCTTTCTTT | - | TRBJ1-1 | - | 12 | TRBV29-1
CASSTTGHSYEQYF | TGTGCCAGTAGTACGACAGGGCACAGCTACGAGCAGTACTTC | - | TRBJ2-7 | TRBD1 | 14 | TRBV19
CASSTRGLGHQPQHF | TGTGCCAGTAGTACCCGGGGATTGGGCCATCAGCCCCAGCATTTT | - | TRBJ1-5 | - | 15 | TRBV19
CASSRGPGDGYTF | TGTGCCAGTAGTAGAGGTCCGGGAGATGGCTACACCTTC | many | TRBJ1-2 | - | 13 | TRBV19
CASSSETARSYNEQFF | TGTGCCAGCAGTTCCGAGACCGCCCGGTCGTACAATGAGCAGTTCTTC | - | TRBJ2-1 | - | 16 | TRBV28
CATSRGQLRETQYF | TGTGCCACCAGCAGGGGACAGCTCAGAGAGACCCAGTACTTC | - | TRBJ2-5 | TRBD1 | 14 | TRBV15
CAGADMTGGMVRGQFF | TGTGCCGGGGCGGATATGACAGGCGGTATGGTTCGTGGGCAGTTCTTC | - | TRBJ2-1 | - | 16 | TRBV28
CASSQDPSSDAVYEQYF | TGTGCCAGCAGCCAAGACCCCTCAAGCGACGCTGTATACGAGCAGTACTTC | - | TRBJ2-7 | - | 17 | TRBV4-2